This T cell receptor beta chain was recovered during a study of cytomegalovirus exposure and HLA in healthy donors. General study results and limits: According to a later analysis, donors in an Asian-associated ancestry cluster reportedly had fewer N-insertions than the roughly 640-donor mean.

A single count supports this clone. Its antigen is unknown. There are 13 residues in the CDR3. Germline assignment: CDR1 MNHNS and CDR2 SASEGT. It was with 60 Vbeta and 13 Jbeta primers that the PCR ran. Profiling relied on immunoSEQ multiplex PCR, and the TCRdb table lists in-frame clones only, not all of them. The sample lists about 150,000 clones; 80% were seen once. The receptor's source is a woman aged 40 to 50 in good health and CMV-seronegative. V gene TRBV6-1 combines with J gene TRBJ2-5; TRBD1 is a possible D gene (5 bases). The DNA end lines up better with TRBJ2-7; the J call may be wrong. Sequences were obtained from PBMCs. CDR3 DNA sequence: TGTGCCAGCAGTGAACTCCAACAGGACGAGCAGTACTTC. Translating it yields CASSELQQDEQYF.